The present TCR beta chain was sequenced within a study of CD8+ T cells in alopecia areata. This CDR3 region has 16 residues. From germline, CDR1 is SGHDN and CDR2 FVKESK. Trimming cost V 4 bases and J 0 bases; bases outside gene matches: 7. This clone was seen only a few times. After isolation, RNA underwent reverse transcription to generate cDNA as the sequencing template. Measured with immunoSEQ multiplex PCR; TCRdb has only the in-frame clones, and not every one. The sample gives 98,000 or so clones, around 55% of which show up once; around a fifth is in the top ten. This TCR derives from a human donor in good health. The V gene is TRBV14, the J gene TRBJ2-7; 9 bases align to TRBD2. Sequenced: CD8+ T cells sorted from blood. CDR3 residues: CASSLRLADHSYEQYF. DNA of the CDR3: TGTGCCAGCAGCCTCAGACTAGCGGACCACTCCTACGAGCAGTACTTC.